Following are 23 T cell receptor beta chains from one sample sequenced in a study of tumor-infiltrating lymphocytes in primary liver carcinoma. cDNA specific to TCR beta was made from around 470 ng of total RNA, with a constant-region primer employed for priming. Nested multiplex PCR, run for three rounds with slightly modified ARM-PCR, yielded TCR beta libraries. Rounds one and two of PCR, each of roughly 10 cycles, were primed with TRBV1-TRBV30 forward primers and a C-beta reverse primer. TCRdb re-called the multiplex PCR reads through MiXCR, storing one row per CDR3 protein. The table records more than 90,000 distinct CDR3 sequences, approximately 70% of them present only once. Starting material for RNA and DNA co-extraction consisted of about 17-30 mg of unsorted bulk tissue. Sequenced: liver tumor tissue from sampling region 2. The sample's subset: tumor region T2, inferior pole. Source of these receptors: a woman aged 55-69 years with primary liver carcinoma and hepatitis B virus infection.

This clonotype was found many times. The chain has TRBV28 and TRBJ2-3, with 8 bases lining up with TRBD2. This CDR3 is 14 amino acids long. The germline V gene has CDR1 MDHEN and CDR2 SYDVKM. V lost 3 bases, J lost 6 bases, and 5 bases stayed unmatched. The CDR3: CASSFTGGRDTQYF. In nucleotides, the CDR3 is TGTGCCAGCAGTTTTACGGGAGGGCGTGATACGCAGTATTTT.

Comments on this clonotype: A junction end diverges from the germline sequence, so it may reflect a read error. The chain links TRBV7-8 to TRBJ2-4; D unclear. This CDR3 contains 17 residues. Germline loops: CDR1 SGHVS, CDR2 FQNEAQ. In DNA form, the CDR3 reads TGTGCCAGAAGCTTAGCATTGTCTCTGGGGGCCAAAAACATTCAGTACTTC. This translates into CARSLALSLGAKNIQYF.

This clonotype was detected a few times. This may arise from a read error, as a much more abundant clone is one base away. The chain has TRBV10-2 and TRBJ1-4; D uncertain. V was clipped by 3 bases and J by 4 bases, with 12 bases between them. The CDR3 runs to 15 residues. CDR1 WSHSY and CDR2 SAAADI come from the germline V gene. The CDR3 sequence is CASSDDDRNNEKLFF. CDR3 sequence (DNA): TGCGCCAGCAGTGACGATGACCGCAATAATGAAAAACTGTTTTTT.

In its sample, this clonotype was seen many times. CDR3 nucleotide sequence: TGTGCCAGCAGCCTCAAAGCGGGACCCTCCTACGAGCAGTACTTC. This translates into CASSLKAGPSYEQYF. The genes are TRBV28 and TRBJ2-7; 7 bases align to TRBD2. Germline V gene sequence: CDR1 MDHEN, CDR2 SYDVKM. The trim removed 6 bases at V and 0 bases at J, leaving 8 bases unmatched. This CDR3 region has 15 residues.

A word on this clonotype: A much larger clone lies a single base off, so this may be a read error. The rearrangement uses TRBV6-6 and TRBJ1-2, with 7 bases that match TRBD1. Germline loops: CDR1 MNHNY, CDR2 SVGAGI (reference sequence). The CDR3 is 13 amino acids. Here the CDR3 reads CVSSYSTGHGYTF. The CDR3, as DNA: TGTGTCAGCAGTTACTCGACAGGGCATGGCTACACCTTC.

This rearrangement joins TRBV6-2 or TRBV6-3 to TRBJ2-5, with D possibly TRBD2 on 6 matching bases. V was clipped by 2 bases and J by 4 bases, with 17 bases between them. This CDR3 comprises 16 residues. Germline-derived CDR1 and CDR2 are MNHEY and SVGEGT. The CDR3 DNA follows: TGTGCCAGCAGTTACAGGAGCAGGAGGGTCGGAGAGACCCAGTACTTC. This encodes CASSYRSRRVGETQYF.

About this clonotype itself: Sequence at one end of the junction differs from germline and may be a read error. This chain links TRBV12-3 or TRBV12-4 with TRBJ2-2, with D perhaps TRBD1 (5 bases). CDR3 size: 16 residues. CDR3 nucleotide sequence: TGTGCCAGCACCCAGGGAAGGGGATCGAACACAGGGGAGCTGTTTTTT. It codes for CASTQGRGSNTGELFF.

A remark on this clonotype: A read error may account for a junction end that differs from germline. The chain links TRBV12-3 or TRBV12-4 to TRBJ2-1, with D tentatively TRBD1 (5 bases). This CDR3 is 11 amino acids long. The CDR3 loop reads CSSSWGRTQFF. The DNA for the CDR3 is TGTTCCAGCAGTTGGGGTAGGACACAGTTCTTC.

The rearrangement links TRBV29-1 to TRBJ1-2, with D maybe TRBD1 (5 bases). This CDR3 has 13 amino acids. Trimming cost V 7 bases and J 14 bases, with 26 bases left between them. The germline V gene has CDR1 SQVTM and CDR2 ANQGSEA. This CDR3 is CSAASGTGYGHTF. The CDR3 nucleotides are TGCAGCGCCGCTAGCGGGACTGGCTATGGCCATACCTTC.

As to this clonotype: Given the absence of the conserved phenylalanine or tryptophan at the CDR3 end, a read error is likely. The chain combines TRBV10-3 with TRBJ2-7, with a tentative D call TRBD1 (5 bases). Germline loops: CDR1 ENHRY, CDR2 SYGVKD. The CDR3 has 12 amino acids. CDR3 amino acids: CTTRQYSYEQYL. For the CDR3, the DNA is TGTACCACACGACAGTACTCCTACGAGCAGTACCTC.

The rearrangement links TRBV11-2 to TRBJ2-3, with 8 bases identical to TRBD2. The germline V gene encodes CDR1 SGHAT and CDR2 FQNNGV. The ends lost 8 bases at V and 3 bases at J; junction bases unmatched: 7. The CDR3 is 14 amino acids. The CDR3 DNA is TGTGCCAGCTCCCGGGGGGGGGAGACAGATACGCAGTATTTT. This gives the protein CASSRGGETDTQYF.

This clonotype was recorded at least ten times. The rearrangement uses TRBV30 and TRBJ2-1; 12 bases line up with TRBD2. J gave up 0 bases and V 5 bases, and 8 bases lay outside the gene matches. Germline lookup yields CDR1 GTSNPN and CDR2 SVGIG (reference sequence). The CDR3 runs to 17 residues. DNA for the CDR3: TGTGCCTGGGCCCCCGGACTAGCGGGGAACTCCTACAATGAGCAGTTCTTC. It is translated as CAWAPGLAGNSYNEQFF.

Points on this clonotype: A read error may be the cause here, since a much bigger clone is one base away. This chain joins TRBV10-3 and TRBJ2-2; TRBD2 might be the D (5 bases). This CDR3 contains 15 residues. The V and J ends lost 11 bases and 3 bases respectively, with 19 bases between them. The germline V gene has CDR1 ENHRY and CDR2 SYGVKD. CDR3 in amino acids: CAPLRGMQDTGELFF. In DNA, the CDR3 is TGTGCCCCCCTTCGAGGGATGCAGGACACCGGGGAGCTGTTTTTT.

The genes are TRBV5-1 and TRBJ2-2, with D unclear. V was shortened by 1 base and J by 9 bases, with 19 bases between the two germline ends. Germline assignment: CDR1 SGHRS and CDR2 YFSETQ. There are 16 residues in the CDR3. The CDR3 loop is CASSLFPGTNTRELFF. The CDR3, as DNA: TGCGCCAGCAGCTTGTTCCCAGGAACGAATACCCGGGAGCTGTTTTTT.

This chain joins TRBV6-1 and TRBJ2-1, with 12 nucleotides matching TRBD2. The CDR3 has 20 amino acids. After removal of 6 bases from V and 0 bases from J, the junction contained 15 bases not matched to a gene. CDR1 and CDR2 from the germline V gene are MNHNS and SASEGT. The CDR3 region is CASSLWTSGTKLASYNEQFF. The DNA of the CDR3 is TGTGCCAGCAGCCTCTGGACTAGCGGGACAAAACTAGCCTCCTACAATGAGCAGTTCTTC.

The V call is TRBV11-3, the J call TRBJ1-1; 7 bases fit TRBD1. There are 13 residues in the CDR3. Germline CDR1 SGHNT, CDR2 YENEEA. J lost 11 bases, V lost 5 bases, and 11 bases had no gene match. The CDR3 sequence: CASSQLNRGLAFF. The CDR3 DNA follows: TGTGCCAGCAGCCAATTGAACAGGGGATTGGCTTTCTTT.

Comment on this clonotype: The CDR3 does not end in the conserved phenylalanine or tryptophan, so this is likely a read error. The chain joins TRBV11-2 to TRBJ2-4, with a tentative D call TRBD1 (6 bases). The CDR3 loop spans 15 amino acids. The germline V gene encodes CDR1 SGHAT and CDR2 FQNNGV. This chain's CDR3 is CASGLDGWGRDIQYL. The CDR3 DNA is TGTGCCAGCGGCTTAGATGGTTGGGGGCGTGACATTCAGTACTTA.

CDR3 in DNA: TGTGCCAGCAGTTCAACTGAAAGGGGCGGGCAGTACTTC. This gives the protein CASSSTERGGQYF. The chain combines TRBV12-3 or TRBV12-4 with TRBJ2-7; D is possibly TRBD1 (5 bases). Between the trimmed V and J ends, which lost 4 bases and 9 bases, there was a span of 16 bases. The CDR3 runs to 13 residues.

This clonotype came up a few times. The CDR3 spells CASTGTGARGSYNEQFF. As DNA, the CDR3 is TGTGCCAGCACCGGGACAGGGGCGAGGGGCTCCTACAATGAGCAGTTCTTC. The V gene is TRBV28, the J gene TRBJ2-1; TRBD1 matches at 10 bases. CDR3 length: 17 residues. Germline V gives CDR1 MDHEN, CDR2 SYDVKM. V shed 7 bases and J 0 bases; nucleotides not matched to a gene: 9.

This clonotype was detected a few times. The chain is built from TRBV18 and TRBJ2-1; D remains unclear. Germline lookup yields CDR1 KGHSH and CDR2 LQKENI. The CDR3 has 14 amino acids. V was shortened by 0 bases and J by 7 bases, with 10 bases between the two germline ends. The CDR3 is CASSPPSSRNEQFF. The CDR3 DNA reads TGTGCCAGCTCACCACCGTCGAGCCGGAATGAGCAGTTCTTC.

In the case of this clonotype: A much larger clone differs by one base, so this may be a read error. The CDR3 reads CAISESGLATEQYF. The CDR3 DNA reads TGTGCCATCAGTGAGTCAGGACTAGCCACCGAGCAGTACTTC. V is TRBV10-3 and J is TRBJ2-7; 8 bases are a match to TRBD2. The V gene end was trimmed by 0 bases and the J gene end by 6 bases; junction bases not matched to a gene: 4. The V gene's germline CDR1 is ENHRY and CDR2 SYGVKD. The CDR3 sequence is 14 residues long.

This clonotype has just a few counts. Possible read error: a much larger clone is one base away. This chain connects TRBV7-9 to TRBJ1-1; D is unclear. In germline, CDR1 is SEHNR, CDR2 FQNEAQ (reference sequence). The CDR3 extends over 15 amino acids. CDR3 sequence (DNA): TGTGCCAGCAGCTTAGCGCGGTACAGAAACACTGAAGCTCTCTTT. As protein: CASSLARYRNTEALF.

Regarding this clonotype: The germline gene is not matched at one end of the junction; a read error may be the cause. The chain joins TRBV11-2 to TRBJ1-2, with D possibly TRBD1 on 6 matching bases. The CDR3 has 16 amino acids. Germline V CDR1 and CDR2: SGHAT, FQNNGV. This CDR3 is CASNPGTPEGFYDYTF. As DNA, the CDR3 is TGTGCCAGCAACCCCGGGACACCGGAGGGGTTCTATGACTACACCTTC.